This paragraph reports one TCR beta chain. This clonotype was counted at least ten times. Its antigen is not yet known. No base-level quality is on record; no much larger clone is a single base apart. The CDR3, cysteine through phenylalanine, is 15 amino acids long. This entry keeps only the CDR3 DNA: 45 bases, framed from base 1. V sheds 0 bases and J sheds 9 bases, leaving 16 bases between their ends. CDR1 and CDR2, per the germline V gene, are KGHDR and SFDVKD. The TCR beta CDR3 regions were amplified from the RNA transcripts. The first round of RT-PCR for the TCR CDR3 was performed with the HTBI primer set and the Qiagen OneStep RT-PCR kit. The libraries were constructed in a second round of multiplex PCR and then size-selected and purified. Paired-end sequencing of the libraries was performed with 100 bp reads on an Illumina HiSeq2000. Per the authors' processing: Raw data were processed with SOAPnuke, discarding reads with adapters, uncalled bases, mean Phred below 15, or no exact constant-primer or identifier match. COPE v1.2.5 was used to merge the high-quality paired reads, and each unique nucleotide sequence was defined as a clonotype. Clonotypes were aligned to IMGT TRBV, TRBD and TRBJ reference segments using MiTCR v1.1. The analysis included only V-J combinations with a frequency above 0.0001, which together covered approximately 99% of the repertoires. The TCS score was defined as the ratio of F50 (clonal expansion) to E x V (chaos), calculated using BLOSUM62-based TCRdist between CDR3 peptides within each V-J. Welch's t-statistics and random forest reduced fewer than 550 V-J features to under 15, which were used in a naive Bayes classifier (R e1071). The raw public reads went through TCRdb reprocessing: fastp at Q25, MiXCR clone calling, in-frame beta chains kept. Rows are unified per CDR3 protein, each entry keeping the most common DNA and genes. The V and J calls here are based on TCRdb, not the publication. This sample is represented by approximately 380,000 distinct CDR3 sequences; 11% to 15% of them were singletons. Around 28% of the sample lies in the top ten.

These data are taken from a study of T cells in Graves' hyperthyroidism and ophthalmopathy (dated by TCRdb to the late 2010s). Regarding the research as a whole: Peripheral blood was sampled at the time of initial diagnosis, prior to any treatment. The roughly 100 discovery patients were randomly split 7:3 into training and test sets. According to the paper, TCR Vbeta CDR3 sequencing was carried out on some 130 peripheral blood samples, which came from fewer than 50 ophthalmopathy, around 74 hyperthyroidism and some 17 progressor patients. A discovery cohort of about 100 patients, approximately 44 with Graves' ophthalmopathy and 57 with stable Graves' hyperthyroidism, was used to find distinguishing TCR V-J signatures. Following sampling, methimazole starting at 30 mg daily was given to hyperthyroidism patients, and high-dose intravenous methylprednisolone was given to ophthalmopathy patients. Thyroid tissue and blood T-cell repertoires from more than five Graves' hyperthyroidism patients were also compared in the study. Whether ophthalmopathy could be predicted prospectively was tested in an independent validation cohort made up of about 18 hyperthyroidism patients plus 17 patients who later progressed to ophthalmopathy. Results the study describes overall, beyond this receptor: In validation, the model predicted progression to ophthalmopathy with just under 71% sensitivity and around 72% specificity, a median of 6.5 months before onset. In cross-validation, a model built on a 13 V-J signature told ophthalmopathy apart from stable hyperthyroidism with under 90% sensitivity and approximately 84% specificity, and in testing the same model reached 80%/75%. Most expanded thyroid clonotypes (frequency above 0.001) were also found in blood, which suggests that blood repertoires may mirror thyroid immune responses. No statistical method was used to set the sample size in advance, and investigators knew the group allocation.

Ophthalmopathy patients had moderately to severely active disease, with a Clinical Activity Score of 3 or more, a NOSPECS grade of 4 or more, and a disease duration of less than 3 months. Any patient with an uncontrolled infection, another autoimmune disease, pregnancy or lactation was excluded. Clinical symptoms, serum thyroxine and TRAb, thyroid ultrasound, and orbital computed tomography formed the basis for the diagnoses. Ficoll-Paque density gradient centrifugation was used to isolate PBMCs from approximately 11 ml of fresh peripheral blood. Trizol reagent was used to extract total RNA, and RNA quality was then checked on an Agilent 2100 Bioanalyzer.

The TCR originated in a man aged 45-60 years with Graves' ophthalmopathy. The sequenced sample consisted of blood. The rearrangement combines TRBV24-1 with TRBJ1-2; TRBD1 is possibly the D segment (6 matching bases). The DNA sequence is TGTGCCACCAGTGATTTGCTTGGGACAAAGAGACGCTACACCTTC. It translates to CATSDLLGTKRRYTF.